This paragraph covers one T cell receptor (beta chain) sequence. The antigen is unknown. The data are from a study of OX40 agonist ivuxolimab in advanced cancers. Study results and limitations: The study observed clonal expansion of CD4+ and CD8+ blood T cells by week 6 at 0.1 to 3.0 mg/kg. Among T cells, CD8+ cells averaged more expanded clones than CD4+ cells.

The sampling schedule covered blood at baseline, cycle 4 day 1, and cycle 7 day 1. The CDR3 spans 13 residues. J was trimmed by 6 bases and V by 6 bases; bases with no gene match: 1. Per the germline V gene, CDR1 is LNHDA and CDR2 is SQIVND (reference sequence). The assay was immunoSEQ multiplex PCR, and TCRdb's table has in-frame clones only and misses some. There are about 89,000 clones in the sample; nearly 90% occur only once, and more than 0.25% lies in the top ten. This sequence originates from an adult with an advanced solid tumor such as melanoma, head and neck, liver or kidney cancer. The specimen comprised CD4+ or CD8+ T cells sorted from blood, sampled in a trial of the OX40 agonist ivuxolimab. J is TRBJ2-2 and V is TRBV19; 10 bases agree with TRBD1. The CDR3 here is CASRTGGSGELFF. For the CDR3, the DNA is TGTGCCAGTAGGACAGGGGGCTCCGGGGAGCTGTTTTTT.